This T cell receptor beta chain stems from a study of blood T cell repertoires in COVID-19. Data came from immunoSEQ multiplex PCR; TCRdb stores just in-frame clones and leaves some out. The sample has 500,000 or so clones, roughly 87% seen once; the top ten hold 0.7%. Trimming took off 5 bases at V and 4 bases at J, with 12 bases between the two ends. From germline, CDR1 is MNHNS and CDR2 SASEGT. The CDR3 totals 14 residues. Participant reports of clinical history set cohort assignment. Material for sequencing was PBMCs or T cells enriched from blood (not recorded which). The receptor comes from a woman aged 18-29 years who had recovered from COVID-19. The rearrangement joins TRBV6-1 to TRBJ1-3; D is undetermined. The CDR3 DNA follows: TGTGCCAGCAGTTATTTAGGAGTAGGAAACACCATATATTTT. It yields the protein CASSYLGVGNTIYF.